This entry lists 28 T cell receptor beta chains sequenced from one sample in a study of T cells of healthy individuals. One entry per CDR3 protein results from TCRdb running MiXCR on the 5' RACE reads. The data contain 55,000 to 65,000 distinct CDR3 sequences, around 15% of them singletons. The receptor set was obtained from a human donor in good health.

This clonotype was counted many times. V gene TRBV20-1 combines with J gene TRBJ1-6; 10 bases are a match to TRBD1. The CDR3 totals 14 residues. V lost 6 bases and J lost 4; bases outside the gene matches: 3. Germline loops: CDR1 DFQATT, CDR2 SNEGSKA (reference sequence). The CDR3 coding sequence is TGCAGTGCCCGGGACAGGGGTTATAATTCACCCCTCCACTTT. This gives the protein CSARDRGYNSPLHF.

This clonotype was observed many times. The rearrangement uses TRBV20-1 and TRBJ1-5, with 9 bases matching TRBD1. Germline CDR1 reads DFQATT; CDR2 reads SNEGSKA (reference sequence). The CDR3 is 16 amino acids. Trimming removed 1 base from V and 1 base from J; junction bases left unmatched: 5. CDR3 protein: CSARVRQGGSNQPQHF. CDR3 coding DNA: TGCAGTGCTAGAGTAAGACAGGGGGGAAGCAATCAGCCCCAGCATTTT.

V gene TRBV21-1 combines with J gene TRBJ2-3; TRBD1, as called in the table, went unchecked against the DNA. TRBV21-1 is assigned pseudogene status. This CDR3 contains 15 residues. The CDR3 DNA follows: TGTGCCAGCAGCAAGAGGCAGGGGCCTATAGATACGCAGTATTTT. It translates to CASSKRQGPIDTQYF.

This chain joins TRBV29-1 and TRBJ2-7, with D perhaps matching TRBD2 (5 bases). The germline CDR1 and CDR2 sequences are SQVTM and ANQGSEA. V was cut by 2 bases and J by 0 bases, with 8 bases left in between. The CDR3 has 13 amino acids. CDR3 region: CSVERGSSYEQYF. CDR3 bases: TGCAGCGTTGAACGAGGGAGCTCCTACGAGCAGTACTTC.

This clonotype was seen at least ten times. The rearrangement joins TRBV6-4 to TRBJ2-1; 11 bases align to TRBD2. Losses at the gene ends were 0 bases for V and 9 bases for J; bases not matched to a gene: 4. The CDR3 has 15 amino acids. The germline V gene encodes CDR1 MRHNA and CDR2 SNTAGT. CDR3 nucleotides: TGTGCCAGCAGTGACTCGCTAGCGGGAGGTTTTGAGCAGTTCTTC. Protein product: CASSDSLAGGFEQFF.

This clonotype was detected a few times. The chain has TRBV7-9 and TRBJ2-5, with D unresolved. The CDR3 runs to 13 residues. CDR1 and CDR2 (germline): SEHNR, FQNEAQ (reference sequence). The germline V and J ends were trimmed by 5 bases and 4 bases, with 11 bases remaining between them. The DNA of the CDR3 is TGTGCCAGCAGCCAGACCCGAACAGAGACCCAGTACTTC. Protein: CASSQTRTETQYF.

The J gene is TRBJ2-7, the V gene TRBV27; possible D gene TRBD2, 6 bases. The CDR3 contains 14 residues. The germline V gene has CDR1 MNHEY and CDR2 SMNVEV (reference sequence). V lost 7 bases to trimming and J lost 2 bases, with 15 bases between them. CDR3 nucleotides: TGTGCCAGCAACCCCGCGTGGGAGGCCTACGAGCAGTACTTC. This codes for CASNPAWEAYEQYF.

This clonotype has at least ten counts. The rearrangement joins TRBV28 to TRBJ2-3; D gene ambiguous. The ends were cut back, 3 bases at V and 2 bases at J, with 12 bases in the middle. The CDR3 is 15 amino acids. The germline V gene encodes CDR1 MDHEN and CDR2 SYDVKM. The CDR3 protein is CASSFRAAHTDTQYF. Here the CDR3 DNA reads TGTGCCAGCAGTTTTCGGGCAGCACACACAGATACGCAGTATTTT.

At least ten counts were recorded for this clonotype. V gene TRBV6-2 or TRBV6-3 combines with J gene TRBJ2-1, with a possible D match to TRBD1 (5 bases). V was cut by 0 bases and J by 2 bases, with 11 bases left in between. Per the germline V gene, CDR1 is MNHEY and CDR2 is SVGEGT. The CDR3 loop spans 16 amino acids. Here the CDR3 reads CASSYSVPGTYNEQFF. The DNA of the CDR3 is TGTGCCAGCAGTTACTCGGTACCAGGGACCTACAATGAGCAGTTCTTC.

This clonotype was found many times. V and J are TRBV7-8 and TRBJ2-7, with 7 bases that match TRBD2. With 4 bases clipped from V and 4 bases from J, the junction kept 16 bases outside the gene matches. CDR3 size: 17 residues. Germline CDR1 reads SGHVS; CDR2 reads FQNEAQ. CDR3 in amino acids: CASSSRRLASTRYEQYF. The CDR3 region has the DNA TGTGCCAGCAGCTCCCGGCGACTAGCCTCCACGAGGTACGAGCAGTACTTC.

The chain combines TRBV7-9 with TRBJ2-1, with 15 bases aligning to TRBD2. Unmatched junction bases numbered 8, after V lost 5 bases and J lost 6 bases. The germline gives CDR1 SEHNR, CDR2 FQNEAQ (reference sequence). The CDR3 totals 17 residues. The chain's CDR3 is CASSPGLAGGIVNEQFF. For the CDR3, the DNA is TGTGCCAGCAGCCCGGGACTAGCGGGAGGAATTGTCAATGAGCAGTTCTTC.

This clonotype was counted at least ten times. The chain recombines TRBV5-1 with TRBJ2-5; D is uncertain. Germline V gene lookup returns CDR1 SGHRS and CDR2 YFSETQ. This CDR3 comprises 12 residues. V dropped 7 bases and J dropped 3 bases, with 10 bases sitting between them. The CDR3 sequence is CASGESEETQYF. The CDR3 DNA is TGCGCCAGCGGCGAGAGTGAAGAGACCCAGTACTTC.

This clonotype occurred many times. The chain has TRBV27 and TRBJ2-3, with 7 bases fitting TRBD2. This CDR3 spans 16 amino acids. Germline V gene lookup returns CDR1 MNHEY and CDR2 SMNVEV (reference sequence). Germline trimming cut 5 bases from V and 0 bases from J; bases unmatched to any gene: 8. The CDR3 DNA reads TGTGCCAGCAGTCCCCTTGGAGCGGGGAGCACAGATACGCAGTATTTT. This encodes CASSPLGAGSTDTQYF.

This clonotype was recorded at least ten times. The chain employs TRBV20-1 and TRBJ2-5; D remains ambiguous. V lost 4 bases to trimming and J lost 0 bases, with 3 bases between them. The germline CDR1 and CDR2 sequences are DFQATT and SNEGSKA (reference sequence). The CDR3 has 11 residues. CDR3: CSATHQETQYF. The CDR3 DNA is TGCAGTGCTACACACCAAGAGACCCAGTACTTC.

This clonotype was picked up many times. The J gene is TRBJ2-7, the V gene TRBV18, with unresolved D. CDR1 is KGHSH, CDR2 LQKENI, per germline. This CDR3 contains 15 residues. V shed 4 bases and J shed 3 bases, with 16 bases lying between them. The DNA for the CDR3 is TGTGCCAGCTCACGCGCCCGGGCCTCCAACTACGAGCAGTACTTC. It specifies CASSRARASNYEQYF.

The gene calls are TRBV5-6 and TRBJ2-7, with D perhaps being TRBD1 or TRBD2 (5 bases each). Germline lookup yields CDR1 SGHDT and CDR2 YYEEEE. V was shortened by 2 bases and J by 6 bases, with 12 bases between the two germline ends. This CDR3 contains 13 residues. The CDR3: CASSFRRGREQYF. Written as DNA, the CDR3 is TGTGCCAGCAGCTTCAGACGGGGCCGCGAGCAGTACTTC.

As to this clonotype: This may come from a read error, since a much larger clone is one base off. The V gene is TRBV10-3, the J gene TRBJ1-2, with a possible D match to TRBD1 (6 bases). CDR1 is ENHRY and CDR2 is SYGVKD in the germline V gene. The CDR3 totals 13 residues. Trimming stripped 7 bases from V and 4 bases from J, with 13 bases between. CDR3 DNA: TGTGCCATCATCGGGGCAGGGGTCTATGGCTACACCTTC. This codes for CAIIGAGVYGYTF.

J is TRBJ1-1 and V is TRBV27, with D maybe TRBD1 (5 bases). The ends were cut back, 7 bases at V and 2 bases at J, with 14 bases in the middle. The CDR3 spans 14 residues. Germline V CDR1 and CDR2: MNHEY, SMNVEV (reference sequence). As DNA, the CDR3 is TGTGCCAGCACCCGGAAGGGGAGTAACACTGAAGCTTTCTTT. This gives the protein CASTRKGSNTEAFF.

At least ten counts were recorded for this clonotype. The V gene is TRBV7-2, the J gene TRBJ1-5; 11 nucleotides line up with TRBD1. Trimming at V came to 5 bases and at J to 7 bases, leaving 4 bases not matched to a gene. Germline V gene lookup returns CDR1 SGHTA and CDR2 FQGNSA. The CDR3 runs 14 residues. CDR3 protein: CASSRDRGNQPQHF. CDR3 in DNA: TGTGCCAGCAGCAGGGACAGGGGGAACCAGCCCCAGCATTTT.

This clonotype occurred many times. This chain connects TRBV11-2 to TRBJ2-3; 15 nucleotides match TRBD2. With 5 bases clipped from V and 4 bases from J, the junction kept 4 bases outside the gene matches. The V gene's germline CDR1 is SGHAT and CDR2 FQNNGV. The CDR3 runs to 16 residues. The CDR3 reads CASSPRTSGGADTQYF. DNA of the CDR3: TGTGCCAGCAGCCCTAGGACTAGCGGGGGGGCAGATACGCAGTATTTT.

This clonotype appeared a few times. V gene TRBV18 combines with J gene TRBJ2-1; 7 nucleotides align to TRBD1. CDR3 length: 14 amino acids. Unmatched junction bases numbered 7, after V lost 3 bases and J lost 8 bases. Per germline, CDR1 KGHSH and CDR2 LQKENI. CDR3 coding DNA: TGTGCCAGCTCACCCTCCGACAGGGAATATGAGCAGTTCTTC. It translates to CASSPSDREYEQFF.

The rearrangement uses TRBV12-3 or TRBV12-4 and TRBJ2-5; D is unresolved. The CDR3 length is 18 residues. Deletions cut 2 bases from V and 5 bases from J, with 24 bases between. CDR3 sequence (DNA): TGTGCCAGCAGTTTAATCGAAAGGGCAGGCATTGTAGGGGAGACCCAGTACTTC. This sequence encodes CASSLIERAGIVGETQYF.

A few counts support this clonotype. The gene calls are TRBV29-1 and TRBJ1-1; D not certain. V shed 1 base and J shed 3 bases, with 18 bases lying between them. The CDR3 covers 16 residues. Germline V gene sequence: CDR1 SQVTM, CDR2 ANQGSEA. Here the CDR3 DNA reads TGCAGCGTTGAAGGGAGTTCGTCACTCAGGCACACTGAAGCTTTCTTT. It encodes CSVEGSSSLRHTEAFF.

This clonotype was detected only a few times. DNA of the CDR3: TGTGCCAGCACGACTAGCCGCTTAGATACGCAGTATTTT. Its protein product is CASTTSRLDTQYF. The V call is TRBV2, the J call TRBJ2-3; TRBD2 aligns across 7 bases. Germline V gene sequence: CDR1 SNHLY, CDR2 FYNNEI. V gave up 7 bases and J gave up 5 bases; unmatched junction bases: 6. This CDR3 contains 13 residues.

The chain combines TRBV11-2 with TRBJ1-1; D unclear. Germline CDR1 reads SGHAT; CDR2 reads FQNNGV. V was cut by 0 bases and J by 0 bases, with 14 bases left in between. The CDR3 is 17 amino acids. For the CDR3, the DNA is TGTGCCAGCAGCTTAGATCGACCGAGGTTCCTGAACACTGAAGCTTTCTTT. Amino acids: CASSLDRPRFLNTEAFF.

This sequence joins TRBV6-6 and TRBJ1-6; D is undetermined. V was cut by 7 bases and J by 0 bases, with 7 bases left in between. Germline V CDR1 and CDR2: MNHNY, SVGAGI (reference sequence). This CDR3 has 14 amino acids. The chain's CDR3 is CASTWSSYNSPLHF. CDR3 DNA: TGTGCCAGCACCTGGAGCTCCTATAATTCACCCCTCCACTTT.

This clonotype was counted ten times or more. This chain links TRBV6-6 with TRBJ1-5, with D perhaps matching TRBD1 (5 bases). Germline CDR1 is MNHNY and CDR2 is SVGAGI (reference sequence). This CDR3 comprises 14 residues. V gave up 7 bases and J gave up 1 base, with 11 bases separating them. In nucleotides, the CDR3 is TGTGCCAGCAACGACCAGGGAAGCAATCAGCCCCAGCATTTT. Translating it yields CASNDQGSNQPQHF.

As to this clonotype: A much larger clone differs by one base, so this may be a read error. The CDR3 region is CASSLWGNHPQHF. As DNA, the CDR3 is TGTGCCAGCAGTCTATGGGGGAATCATCCCCAGCATTTT. This sequence joins TRBV6-2 or TRBV6-3 and TRBJ1-5; the D gene is possibly TRBD1 (5 bases). The CDR3 spans 13 residues. The germline V gene has CDR1 MNHEY and CDR2 SVGEGT.